This T cell receptor beta chain is drawn from a study of blood T cell repertoires in COVID-19. Background on the study: The origin of the acute and convalescent COVID-19 samples was the United States, Italy and Spain.

CDR3 length: 15 residues. Trimming removed 0 bases from V and 5 bases from J; junction bases left unmatched: 5. In germline, CDR1 is SGHNT, CDR2 YYREEE (reference sequence). Sequenced by immunoSEQ multiplex PCR; TCRdb stores in-frame clones only, minus some. The sample contains 350,000 to 450,000 clones, around 87% of which appear only once. Sequencing was performed on PBMCs or T cells enriched from blood (not recorded which). The rearrangement uses TRBV5-4 and TRBJ2-1; 7 bases match TRBD2. The sequence came from a man aged 35-49 years in a cohort exposed to, infected with or recovered from COVID-19 (not recorded which). The CDR3 is CASSLEASGHNEQFF. CDR3 DNA sequence: TGTGCCAGCAGCTTGGAGGCTAGCGGCCACAATGAGCAGTTCTTC.